The clone carrying this TCR beta chain has at least ten counts. Its target is unknown. The CDR3 consists of 15 residues. Germline lookup yields CDR1 SNHLY and CDR2 FYNNEI. The V segment lost 3 bases and the J segment 5 bases; nucleotides outside the gene matches: 8. This record comes from a study of Graves' ophthalmopathy and Graves' hyperthyroidism. At the level of the study: Peripheral blood sampling occurred at initial diagnosis, before any treatment. Study-wide findings and caveats: Also, most clonotypes expanded in the thyroid above 0.001 frequency appeared in blood.

RNA transcripts were the source from which TCR beta CDR3 regions were amplified. Second-round multiplex PCR followed a first-round RT-PCR using HTBI primers. MiXCR, applied by TCRdb to the multiplex PCR reads, yields one record per CDR3 protein. The data hold roughly 500,000 distinct CDR3 sequences, with roughly 14% observed a single time. Specimen: blood. The TCR originated in a woman aged 25 to 45 with Graves' ophthalmopathy. The chain carries TRBV2 and TRBJ2-7; 9 nucleotides agree with TRBD1. The CDR3: CASSEGDRARDEQYF. CDR3 in DNA: TGTGCCAGCAGTGAGGGGGACAGGGCGCGCGACGAGCAGTACTTC.